This paragraph reports one T cell receptor beta chain. Random hexamers primed reverse transcription of about 0.45 to 1 ug RNA. Amplification of TCR beta CDR3 was carried out by immunoSEQ multiplex PCR, which covered 54 Vbeta and 13 Jbeta segments. TCRdb re-analysed the immunoSEQ multiplex PCR reads in MiXCR, keeping a single row per CDR3 protein. The sample includes about 140,000 distinct CDR3 sequences, 94% of them seen just once. The source of the sample is a study of CD8 T cells in Susac syndrome. Blood CD8+ and CD4+ T cells underwent high-throughput TCR beta sequencing. The CDR3 sequence is 14 residues long. V was cut by 5 bases and J by 4 bases, with 13 bases left in between. CDR1 LNHDA and CDR2 SQIVND come from the germline V gene (reference sequence).

The sample taken for sequencing was CD8+ T cells from PBMCs. This chain links TRBV19 with TRBJ2-3; no firm D call. This TCR came from a human donor in good health. The CDR3: CASSPPTLADTQYF. The CDR3 nucleotides read TGTGCCAGTAGTCCTCCCACCCTCGCAGATACGCAGTATTTT.